This TCR beta chain originates from a study of blood T cell repertoires in COVID-19 (dated by TCRdb to 2019 to 2021). At the level of the whole study: Samples covering the acute and convalescent phases of COVID-19 were provided by collaborators in the United States, Italy and Spain. The material from the prospective study consisted of cDNA or gDNA derived from T cells, B-cell-depleted T cells, or PBMCs. Subjects who had been exposed to COVID-19, were actively infected with it, or had recovered from it provided the deeply sampled blood TCRbeta repertoires that made up the dataset. A freely available public database, intended as a resource for researchers studying the immune response to SARS-CoV-2, is where the repertoires were released. Samples were obtained from the ongoing ImmuneRACE study (first 160 participants) and from some 1,200 subjects provided by 6 global collaborators. Nearly every sample came with metadata listing a de-identified subject ID, COVID-19 status, age in years and sex. Where available, HLA class I and class II types were obtained from metadata supplied by the sample provider rather than from assay-based typing.

Comment on this clone: Its antigen is unknown. Per-base quality was not reported, and no clone a single base away is much larger than it.

In the germline V gene (reference sequence), CDR1 corresponds to GTSNPN and CDR2 to SVGIG. The CDR3 spans 15 residues, from the cysteine through the phenylalanine. Only CDR3 DNA remains: 45 bases, in frame from the first base. The germline V and J ends show losses of 4 bases and 3 bases respectively, and no gene match explains 7 bases of the junction. Each collaborating institution followed its own protocols to collect whole blood in K2EDTA tubes. Collaborator samples were shipped for TCRbeta analysis as frozen whole blood, isolated PBMCs, or DNA extracted from either sample type. Overall study results and their limits: The quantity of clinical and demographic metadata differed by source and by participant and was supplied without curation.

The immunoSEQ Assay, a bias-controlled multiplex PCR, was used to amplify TCRbeta CDR3 regions from genomic DNA. The authors' pipeline ran thus. The number of nucleated cells in each sample was estimated from the amplification of reference gene primers within the assay. To quantify the absolute abundance of each unique TCRbeta CDR3 rearrangement, sequence reads were collapsed and filtered. Productive Simpson clonality was computed per sample as the square root of Simpson's diversity index over productive rearrangements. TCRdb obtained this table from immuneACCESS and retained in-frame rearrangements with V and J assigned. These tables miss some clones; where compared with another copy, unresolved V genes account for less than half of the shortfall, and the remainder is unexplained. Clonal size and the V and J genes are those of that table, whereas D and trimming came from the DNA. This sample gives tens of thousands of clones in total; around 88% of them show up just once. The ten largest clones capture around 7.9% of the sample.

The sequence was collected from a man aged 25 to 40 with acute or convalescent COVID-19. Recombination linked TRBV30 to TRBJ2-5; TRBD2 lines up with 11 middle nucleotides. Sequenced material: peripheral blood. For the CDR3, the sequence is CAWTTLAGVEETQYF. The nucleotides read TGTGCCTGGACCACACTAGCGGGAGTTGAAGAGACCCAGTACTTC.